This is a list of T cell receptor beta chains from one sample in a study of shared clonotypes between healthy human individuals. Clones were read by immunoSEQ multiplex PCR, and TCRdb kept only the in-frame ones, dropping some. Seen here are approximately 470,000 clones, 81% observed once, and the top ten hold 9.5% to 15%. Sequences were obtained from PBMCs. The receptors here all came from a woman in her 40s in good health. Some clones in this sample may be carry-over from other donors' samples. The CDR3 runs from the conserved cysteine through the conserved F or W. Fields, in order: CDR3 protein, clone size, V gene, D gene. A D gene is named only where the DNA matches it firmly. Only some rows state a clone size, as once, few, many or a class for expanded clones.

CDR3 protein: CATGTLNEKLFF; clone size: .; V gene: TRBV19; D gene: .
CDR3 protein: CASSLPQLSGNTIYF; clone size: .; V gene: TRBV13; D gene: .
CDR3 protein: CASSLVTGPGELFF; clone size: .; V gene: TRBV7-2; D gene: .
CDR3 protein: CASREGTGGPREQYF; clone size: .; V gene: TRBV6-1; D gene: TRBD1
CDR3 protein: CASSLNAGRAAGELFF; clone size: .; V gene: TRBV7-2; D gene: TRBD2
CDR3 protein: CASSDRGYQETQYF; clone size: .; V gene: TRBV25-1; D gene: .
CDR3 protein: CAGTGLSSGNTIYF; clone size: .; V gene: TRBV28; D gene: .
CDR3 protein: CAISESAGELFF; clone size: .; V gene: TRBV10-3; D gene: .
CDR3 protein: CASSSPGLAEQETQYF; clone size: .; V gene: TRBV7-8; D gene: TRBD2
CDR3 protein: CASSPRNGQGAFPSEAFF; clone size: .; V gene: TRBV18; D gene: TRBD1
CDR3 protein: CASGQDRYNEQFF; clone size: few; V gene: TRBV12-5; D gene: TRBD1
CDR3 protein: CASSRAPLEQYF; clone size: .; V gene: TRBV5-1; D gene: .
CDR3 protein: CSVEEAWVGENEQFF; clone size: .; V gene: TRBV29-1; D gene: .
CDR3 protein: CASSRVRDTEAFF; clone size: .; V gene: TRBV7-3; D gene: .
CDR3 protein: CASSQGVGASYNSPLHF; clone size: .; V gene: TRBV4-3; D gene: .
CDR3 protein: CSVVGPSYEQYF; clone size: .; V gene: TRBV29-1; D gene: .
CDR3 protein: CASSYPGGEQYF; clone size: .; V gene: TRBV6-6; D gene: TRBD2
CDR3 protein: CASSPTGTGVEKLFF; clone size: .; V gene: TRBV4-1; D gene: TRBD1
CDR3 protein: CASSPGLAGNSYEQYF; clone size: .; V gene: TRBV18; D gene: TRBD2
CDR3 protein: CASSHDHYEQYF; clone size: .; V gene: TRBV5-4; D gene: .
CDR3 protein: CASSPYALGYGYTF; clone size: .; V gene: TRBV11-2; D gene: .
CDR3 protein: CASRTLGSGKRYEQYF; clone size: .; V gene: TRBV11-2; D gene: .
CDR3 protein: CASSLGGFNEQFF; clone size: many; V gene: TRBV5-8; D gene: .
CDR3 protein: CAYLGGHEQYF; clone size: .; V gene: TRBV30; D gene: .
CDR3 protein: CASSVDAAGELFF; clone size: .; V gene: TRBV9; D gene: .
CDR3 protein: CASRSGALDTEAFF; clone size: .; V gene: TRBV28; D gene: .
CDR3 protein: CASSLGRTLYEQYF; clone size: once; V gene: TRBV5-6; D gene: .
CDR3 protein: CASSRSRTSPNEQFF; clone size: .; V gene: TRBV11-3; D gene: TRBD2
CDR3 protein: CASSLKLGTTGSFYEQYF; clone size: .; V gene: TRBV27; D gene: .
CDR3 protein: CASSLEGSSGNTIYF; clone size: .; V gene: TRBV7-2; D gene: .
CDR3 protein: CASSIAGTSGIDEQFF; clone size: .; V gene: TRBV5-1; D gene: TRBD2
CDR3 protein: CASSLGRGQIYTDTQYF; clone size: .; V gene: TRBV5-1; D gene: TRBD1
CDR3 protein: CASGPSRGGEQYF; clone size: .; V gene: TRBV7-8; D gene: .
CDR3 protein: CAIGGQGSYEQYF; clone size: .; V gene: TRBV10-3; D gene: TRBD1
CDR3 protein: CATSRDFSPGELFF; clone size: .; V gene: TRBV15; D gene: .
CDR3 protein: CASNEGLYTGELFF; clone size: .; V gene: TRBV10-2; D gene: .
CDR3 protein: CASKGTSGTSYNEQFF; clone size: .; V gene: TRBV28; D gene: TRBD2
CDR3 protein: CSVALLANGDTQYF; clone size: once; V gene: TRBV29-1; D gene: .
CDR3 protein: CASGGSGTSGRGSYEQYF; clone size: few; V gene: TRBV10-2; D gene: TRBD2
CDR3 protein: CASSQDLGGELFF; clone size: .; V gene: TRBV4-2; D gene: .
CDR3 protein: CASSLFGVSTDTQYF; clone size: many; V gene: TRBV28; D gene: .
CDR3 protein: CASSLGFRGRSGANVLTF; clone size: .; V gene: TRBV5-4; D gene: .
CDR3 protein: CASSLGGTYNQPQHF; clone size: .; V gene: TRBV7-9; D gene: .
CDR3 protein: CASRAGQGLDEQYF; clone size: .; V gene: TRBV11-2; D gene: TRBD1
CDR3 protein: CASSPSTSNTGELFF; clone size: .; V gene: TRBV6-4; D gene: .
CDR3 protein: CASSFGGSSSTDTQYF; clone size: .; V gene: TRBV7-2; D gene: .
CDR3 protein: CASRLEFWATRPYEQYF; clone size: once; V gene: TRBV12-2; D gene: .
CDR3 protein: CASSLVSLADEQYF; clone size: .; V gene: TRBV5-4; D gene: .
CDR3 protein: CASSLGGNQETQYF; clone size: .; V gene: TRBV7-2; D gene: .
CDR3 protein: CASSLYREQFF; clone size: .; V gene: TRBV5-1; D gene: .
CDR3 protein: CASGPSGGTDTQYF; clone size: few; V gene: TRBV12-5; D gene: .
CDR3 protein: CATHLAPQETQYF; clone size: .; V gene: TRBV10-3; D gene: .
CDR3 protein: CASSLSGLAKIGEQFF; clone size: many; V gene: TRBV27; D gene: TRBD2
CDR3 protein: CASASWGSGLANTGELFF; clone size: .; V gene: TRBV27; D gene: TRBD2
CDR3 protein: CASNTGQVTEQYF; clone size: .; V gene: TRBV28; D gene: TRBD1
CDR3 protein: CASSVATSGDEPIYEQYF; clone size: few; V gene: TRBV9; D gene: TRBD2